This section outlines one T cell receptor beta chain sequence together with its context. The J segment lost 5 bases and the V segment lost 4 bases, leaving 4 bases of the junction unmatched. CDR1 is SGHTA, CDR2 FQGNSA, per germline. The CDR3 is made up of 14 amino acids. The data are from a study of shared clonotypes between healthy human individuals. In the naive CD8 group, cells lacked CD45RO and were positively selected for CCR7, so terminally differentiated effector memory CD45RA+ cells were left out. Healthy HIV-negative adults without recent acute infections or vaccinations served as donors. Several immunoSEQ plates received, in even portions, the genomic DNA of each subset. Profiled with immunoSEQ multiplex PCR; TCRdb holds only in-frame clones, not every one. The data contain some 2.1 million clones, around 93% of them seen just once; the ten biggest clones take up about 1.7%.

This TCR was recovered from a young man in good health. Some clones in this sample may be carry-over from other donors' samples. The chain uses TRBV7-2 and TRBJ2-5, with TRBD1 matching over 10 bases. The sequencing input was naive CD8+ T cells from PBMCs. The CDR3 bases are TGTGCCAGCAGCTCGACAGGGGGCTTGGAGACCCAGTACTTC. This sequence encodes CASSSTGGLETQYF.